Each of the 21 T cell receptor beta chains below was sequenced from the same sample in a study of shared clonotypes between healthy human individuals. Measured with immunoSEQ multiplex PCR; TCRdb has only the in-frame clones, and not every one. The table records 2 million to 2.5 million clones, 85% to 95% of them present only once. Selected positively for CCR7 and CD45RO-negative, naive CD8 cells excluded terminally differentiated effector memory CD45RA+ cells. Sequenced sample: naive CD8+ T cells sorted from blood. Receptor source: a man between 18 and 29 years old in good health.

The chain employs TRBV28 and TRBJ2-7; TRBD1 might be the D (6 bases). From germline, CDR1 is MDHEN and CDR2 SYDVKM. V was trimmed by 6 bases and J by 5 bases, leaving 17 bases between them. The CDR3 consists of 14 residues. Written as DNA, the CDR3 is TGTGCCAGCAGGTTCAGGGGCCCCTCTCACGAGCAGTACTTC. Translating gives CASRFRGPSHEQYF. Together with reference TRBV28 and TRBJ2-7, the CDR3 gives the full variable domain: DVKVTQSSRYLVKRTGEKVFLECVQDMDHENMFWYRQDPGLGLRLIYFSYDVKMKEKGDIPEGYSVSREKKERFSLILESASTNQTSMYLCASRFRGPSHEQYFGPGTRLTVT.

As to this clone: Different DNA sequences within this sample yield the same CDR3. In DNA form, the CDR3 reads TGTGCCAGCAGTTTAGGGGGGAGTTCCTACGAGCAGTACTTC. It is translated as CASSLGGSSYEQYF. This chain links TRBV27 with TRBJ2-7; TRBD2 might be the D (6 bases). Germline V gene sequence: CDR1 MNHEY, CDR2 SMNVEV (reference sequence). There are 14 residues in the CDR3. The V end was cut by 2 bases, the J end by 1 base, with 9 bases between.

The chain links TRBV9 to TRBJ2-3; D not certain. The germline CDR1 and CDR2 sequences are SGDLS and YYNGEE. CDR3 length: 14 residues. Trimming left V 1 base short and J 2 bases short, with 8 bases between. The CDR3 DNA reads as TGTGCCAGCAGCGTACTCCAGACCACAGATACGCAGTATTTT. Its protein product is CASSVLQTTDTQYF.

Comments on this clone: This same CDR3 is encoded by further DNA sequences in the sample. The chain recombines TRBV7-9 with TRBJ1-1; D is perhaps TRBD1 (6 bases). This CDR3 has 12 residues. Trimming cost V 1 base and J 8 bases, with 8 bases left between them. CDR1 is SEHNR, CDR2 FQNEAQ, per germline (reference sequence). CDR3 nucleotide sequence: TGTGCCAGCAGCTTAGGGGGGCCCGAAGCTTTCTTT. It is translated as CASSLGGPEAFF.

The rearrangement uses TRBV6-6 and TRBJ2-7; TRBD2 matches 9 bases. With V trimmed by 2 bases and J by 6 bases, 8 bases remained unmatched. The CDR3 is 15 amino acids. Germline CDR1 MNHNY, CDR2 SVGAGI (reference sequence). CDR3 sequence (DNA): TGTGCCAGCAGTTACCGCGGTAGCGGGAGTCTCGAGCAGTACTTC. Amino acid sequence: CASSYRGSGSLEQYF.

A word on this clone: Within the sample, other DNA sequences also encode this same CDR3. This sequence joins TRBV28 and TRBJ1-5; 9 bases are a match to TRBD1. After removal of 7 bases from V and 1 base from J, the junction contained 5 bases not matched to a gene. The CDR3 spans 15 residues. Germline V gives CDR1 MDHEN, CDR2 SYDVKM. CDR3 amino acids: CASTPDRGSNQPQHF. The CDR3 nucleotides read TGTGCCAGCACGCCGGACAGGGGAAGCAATCAGCCCCAGCATTTT.

The chain joins TRBV13 to TRBJ2-7; D gene unclear. Germline lookup yields CDR1 PRHDT and CDR2 FYEKMQ (reference sequence). Trimming cost V 3 bases and J 1 base, with 7 bases left between them. The length of the CDR3 is 13 residues. CDR3 in amino acids: CASSFLGSYEQYF. The CDR3 DNA follows: TGTGCCAGCAGCTTTTTGGGGTCCTACGAGCAGTACTTC.

V gene TRBV6-5 combines with J gene TRBJ1-2; 7 bases are shared with TRBD1. The germline CDR1 and CDR2 sequences are MNHEY and SVGAGI. The length of the CDR3 is 15 residues. Losses at the gene ends were 6 bases for V and 0 bases for J; bases not matched to a gene: 7. CDR3 protein: CASSQWDSPNYGYTF. For the CDR3, the DNA is TGTGCCAGCAGCCAATGGGACAGTCCTAACTATGGCTACACCTTC.

The chain employs TRBV9 and TRBJ2-1; TRBD1 aligns across 12 bases. The CDR3 is 14 amino acids. Trimming at V came to 4 bases and at J to 10 bases, leaving 6 bases not matched to a gene. CDR1 SGDLS and CDR2 YYNGEE come from the germline V gene. CDR3 protein: CASSFGTGGNEQFF. As DNA, the CDR3 is TGTGCCAGCAGCTTCGGGACAGGGGGCAACGAGCAGTTCTTC. Drawing the rest from reference TRBV9 and TRBJ2-1, the complete variable domain is DSGVTQTPKHLITATGQRVTLRCSPRSGDLSVYWYQQSLDQGLQFLIQYYNGEERAKGNILERFSAQQFPDLHSELNLSSLELGDSALYFCASSFGTGGNEQFFGPGTRLTVL.

The genes are TRBV6-1 and TRBJ2-7; TRBD2 aligns across 8 bases. Germline-derived CDR1 and CDR2 are MNHNS and SASEGT. The CDR3 is made up of 16 amino acids. Unmatched junction bases numbered 8, after V lost 1 base and J lost 3 bases. The CDR3: CASSEGGGRSYYEQYF. In DNA form, the CDR3 reads TGTGCCAGCAGTGAAGGCGGGGGGCGTTCTTACTACGAGCAGTACTTC.

The gene calls are TRBV4-1 and TRBJ2-3; possible D gene TRBD1, 6 bases. CDR1 MGHRA and CDR2 YSYEKL come from the germline V gene. Trimming shortened V by 1 base and J by 3 bases, and 14 bases separated the two germline ends. The CDR3 contains 16 residues. The CDR3 nucleotides are TGCGCCAGCAGCCAAGTGGTGTCAGGGGCAACAGATACGCAGTATTTT. Its translation: CASSQVVSGATDTQYF.

The gene calls are TRBV13 and TRBJ2-5, with D maybe TRBD2 (6 bases). V lost 5 bases and J 1 base, leaving 14 bases between the germline ends. This CDR3 region has 15 residues. Germline V gene lookup returns CDR1 PRHDT and CDR2 FYEKMQ (reference sequence). The CDR3 DNA reads TGTGCCAGCAGCCCCCAAGCCGGGGGCCAAGAGACCCAGTACTTC. Translating gives CASSPQAGGQETQYF.

This rearrangement joins TRBV9 to TRBJ2-5; tentative D call: TRBD2 (5 bases). Per the germline V gene, CDR1 is SGDLS and CDR2 is YYNGEE. V lost 1 base and J lost 5, with 12 bases in between. This CDR3 is built from 14 residues. The CDR3 region has the DNA TGTGCCAGCAGCGTAATGGACTCGGGGGAGACCCAGTACTTC. This translates into CASSVMDSGETQYF.

The genes are TRBV27 and TRBJ2-7; the match to TRBD1 covers 8 bases. Germline trimming cut 5 bases from V and 4 bases from J; bases unmatched to any gene: 10. CDR3 length: 15 amino acids. Germline V gives CDR1 MNHEY, CDR2 SMNVEV (reference sequence). DNA for the CDR3: TGTGCCAGCAGTCCTGGGACAGGCCTAAATTACGAGCAGTACTTC. This translates into CASSPGTGLNYEQYF.

The chain has TRBV4-3 and TRBJ2-7, with D unresolved. The CDR3 sequence is 15 residues long. Germline V gene lookup returns CDR1 LGHNA and CDR2 YSLEER. V was trimmed by 0 bases and J by 4 bases, leaving 13 bases between them. The CDR3 reads CASSQDRARTYEQYF. Written as DNA, the CDR3 is TGCGCCAGCAGCCAAGATAGGGCGAGAACTTACGAGCAGTACTTC.

V and J are TRBV11-2 and TRBJ2-3; tentative D call: TRBD2 (5 bases). The ends were cut back, 0 bases at V and 5 bases at J, with 9 bases in the middle. The CDR3 loop spans 14 amino acids. From germline, CDR1 is SGHAT and CDR2 FQNNGV. The CDR3 loop is CASSLDVSGDTQYF. CDR3 nucleotides: TGTGCCAGCAGCTTAGACGTCAGCGGAGATACGCAGTATTTT. Variable domain in full (rest from reference TRBV11-2 and TRBJ2-3): EAGVAQSPRYKIIEKRQSVAFWCNPISGHATLYWYQQILGQGPKLLIQFQNNGVVDDSQLPKDRFSAERLKGVDSTLKIQPAKLEDSAVYLCASSLDVSGDTQYFGPGTRLTVL.

To note about this clone: Other DNA sequences within the sample encode an identical CDR3. The CDR3 DNA reads TGCGCCAGCAGCTCCCTCTCCTACGAGCAGTACTTC. Protein product: CASSSLSYEQYF. The chain has TRBV5-1 and TRBJ2-7; no clear D gene. The CDR3 is 12 residues long. Between the trimmed V and J ends, which lost 3 bases and 0 bases, there was a span of 4 bases. From germline, CDR1 is SGHRS and CDR2 YFSETQ.

Remarks on this clone: Other nucleotide sequences from this sample produce the same CDR3. V is TRBV29-1 and J is TRBJ2-7; possibly TRBD1 for D (5 bases). The ends were cut back, 6 bases at V and 1 base at J, with 10 bases in the middle. The CDR3 length is 12 residues. CDR1 is SQVTM, CDR2 ANQGSEA, per germline. The CDR3 sequence: CSVETGSYEQYF. The CDR3 nucleotides read TGCAGCGTAGAAACAGGTTCCTACGAGCAGTACTTC.

The CDR3 loop is CASSFGLIGAFF. The CDR3 bases are TGTGCCAGCAGTTTCGGCCTCATTGGGGCTTTCTTT. The rearrangement joins TRBV28 to TRBJ1-1; no definite D call. Germline lookup yields CDR1 MDHEN and CDR2 SYDVKM. This CDR3 has 12 amino acids. V was trimmed by 3 bases and J by 11 bases, leaving 13 bases between them.

This chain uses TRBV10-1 with TRBJ2-2; tentatively, D is TRBD2 (5 bases). The V gene lost 1 base and the J gene lost 0 bases, with 9 bases spanning the gap. The CDR3 sequence is 16 residues long. From germline, CDR1 is WNHNN and CDR2 SYGVQD (reference sequence). The CDR3 sequence is CASSEWRIPNTGELFF. The CDR3 DNA sequence: TGCGCCAGCAGTGAGTGGAGGATCCCGAACACCGGGGAGCTGTTTTTT.

With respect to this clone: Other DNA sequences within the sample encode an identical CDR3. The chain has TRBV11-2 and TRBJ2-7; 8 positions match TRBD2. V dropped 1 base and J dropped 4; count of bases not matched to a gene: 3. CDR3 length equals 14 residues. Germline values: CDR1 SGHAT, CDR2 FQNNGV. CDR3 sequence (DNA): TGTGCCAGCAGCTTAGCGGGAGGGCCGTACGAGCAGTACTTC. Protein sequence: CASSLAGGPYEQYF.